This TCR beta chain was documented in a study of T cell responses to AZD1222 COVID-19 vaccine. Remarks on this clone: Its cognate antigen is unknown.

This CDR3 contains 14 residues. Germline CDR1 reads SGHNT; CDR2 reads YYREEE (reference sequence). Trimming left V 4 bases short and J 8 bases short, with 18 bases between. The study, taken as a whole, reports: Nearly half of spike-specific TCRs reportedly target variant regions that are unmutated in the B.1.351 and B.1.1.7 variants. Clonal diversity may have been underestimated in mostly white British donors. Repertoire sampling occurred only after the peak T cell response. Rises in breadth and depth of Spike-specific TCRs came after two AZD1222 doses.

The repertoire was sequenced with immunoSEQ multiplex PCR; TCRdb's copy has only in-frame clones and lacks some. The sample lists about 76,000 clones; roughly 80% were seen once. The sequence derives from an adult who received the MenACWY meningococcal vaccine as a control. Here the sequenced sample was peripheral blood, taken 28 days after the second dose of the MenACWY control vaccine. V usage is TRBV5-4 and J usage is TRBJ1-2; D perhaps matches TRBD1 (5 bases). The CDR3 DNA reads TGTGCCAGCAGCCCGGAGGGGACTACGCCCGGCTACACCTTC. This encodes CASSPEGTTPGYTF.